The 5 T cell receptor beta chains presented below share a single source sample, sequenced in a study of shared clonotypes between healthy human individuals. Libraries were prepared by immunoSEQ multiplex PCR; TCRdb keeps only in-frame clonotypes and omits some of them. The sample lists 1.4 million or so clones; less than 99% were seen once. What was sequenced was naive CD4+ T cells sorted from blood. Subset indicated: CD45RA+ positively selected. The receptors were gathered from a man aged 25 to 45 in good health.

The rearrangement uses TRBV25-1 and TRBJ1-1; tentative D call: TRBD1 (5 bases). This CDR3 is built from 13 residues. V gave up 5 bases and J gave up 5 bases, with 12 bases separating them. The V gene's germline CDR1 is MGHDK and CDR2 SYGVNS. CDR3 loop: CASSPGTPTEAFF. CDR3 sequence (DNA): TGTGCCAGCAGTCCGGGGACCCCGACTGAAGCTTTCTTT.

This chain's CDR3 is CASSSRRTGISYEQYF. CDR3 DNA: TGTGCCAGCAGTTCCCGACGGACAGGAATCTCCTACGAGCAGTACTTC. The chain links TRBV27 to TRBJ2-7; 7 nucleotides align to TRBD1. Per germline, CDR1 MNHEY and CDR2 SMNVEV (reference sequence). V dropped 4 bases and J dropped 0; count of bases not matched to a gene: 9. The length of the CDR3 is 16 residues.

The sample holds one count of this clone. The CDR3 bases are TGTGCCAGCACCAGAGGGGTGGGCACTGAAGCTTTCTTT. Its protein product is CASTRGVGTEAFF. This rearrangement joins TRBV28 to TRBJ1-1; D is perhaps TRBD1 (5 bases). Deletions cut 7 bases from V and 4 bases from J, with 13 bases between. Germline V lookup: CDR1 MDHEN, CDR2 SYDVKM. CDR3 length: 13 residues.

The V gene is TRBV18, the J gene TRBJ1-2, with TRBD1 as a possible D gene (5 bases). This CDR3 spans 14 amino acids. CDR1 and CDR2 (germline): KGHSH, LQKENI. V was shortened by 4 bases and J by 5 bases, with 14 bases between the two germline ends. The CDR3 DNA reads TGTGCCAGCTCACTACCAAGGGGTGGGTATGGCTACACCTTC. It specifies CASSLPRGGYGYTF.

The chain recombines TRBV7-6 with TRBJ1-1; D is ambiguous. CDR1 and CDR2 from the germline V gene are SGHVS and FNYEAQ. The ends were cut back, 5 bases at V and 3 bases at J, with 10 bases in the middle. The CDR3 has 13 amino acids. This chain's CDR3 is CASSPNTYTEAFF. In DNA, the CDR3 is TGTGCCAGCAGCCCTAATACGTACACTGAAGCTTTCTTT.